The present TCR beta chain was sequenced within a study of beta chain features in type 1 diabetes. It was one heparinised blood draw, averaging about 120 mL, that each donor gave. Once sorted, every population was more than 95% pure. The investigators reverse transcribed all of the isolated RNA, so they sequenced expressed TCRB transcripts. Measured with immunoSEQ multiplex PCR; TCRdb has only the in-frame clones, and not every one. The repertoire holds 860,000 or so clones, with roughly a sixth as singletons. Germline lookup yields CDR1 SEHNR and CDR2 FQNEAQ (reference sequence). With 5 bases clipped from V and 0 bases from J, the junction kept 6 bases outside the gene matches. CDR3 size: 15 residues. In its sample, this clone was seen a few times.

The TCR comes from a woman aged 18-29 years in good health. What was sequenced was naive CD4+ T cells from blood. The gene calls are TRBV7-9 and TRBJ2-5, with TRBD1 matching 7 bases. CDR3 protein: CASSEGQVHQETQYF. In DNA, the CDR3 is TGTGCCAGCAGCGAAGGACAGGTTCACCAAGAGACCCAGTACTTC.